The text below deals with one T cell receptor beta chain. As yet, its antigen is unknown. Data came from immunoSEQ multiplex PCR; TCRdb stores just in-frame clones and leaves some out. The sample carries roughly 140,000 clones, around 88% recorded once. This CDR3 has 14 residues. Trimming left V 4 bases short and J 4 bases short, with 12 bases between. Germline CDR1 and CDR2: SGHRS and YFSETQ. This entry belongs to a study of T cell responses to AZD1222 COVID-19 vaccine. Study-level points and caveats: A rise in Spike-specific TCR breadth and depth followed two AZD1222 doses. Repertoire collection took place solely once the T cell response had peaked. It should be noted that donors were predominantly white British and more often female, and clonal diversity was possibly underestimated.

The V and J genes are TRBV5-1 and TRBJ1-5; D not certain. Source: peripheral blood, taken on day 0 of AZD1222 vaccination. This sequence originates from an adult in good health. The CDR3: CASSPTGNNQPQHF. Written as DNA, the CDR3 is TGCGCCAGCAGCCCCACGGGTAATAATCAGCCCCAGCATTTT.